These 29 T cell receptor beta chains came from one sample sequenced in a study of cytomegalovirus exposure and HLA in healthy donors. Vbeta (60) and Jbeta (13) primers were used in the PCR. Sequenced by immunoSEQ multiplex PCR; TCRdb stores in-frame clones only, minus some. The table records around 120,000 clones, about 73% of them present only once. Source material: PBMCs. All receptors derive from a woman aged 40 to 55 in good health and CMV-seronegative.

This rearrangement joins TRBV11-2 to TRBJ2-7; 7 positions match TRBD2. J gave up 3 bases and V 4 bases, and 12 bases lay outside the gene matches. Germline lookup yields CDR1 SGHAT and CDR2 FQNNGV. The CDR3 loop spans 16 amino acids. This CDR3 reads CASSSPGLVRYYEQYF. Here the CDR3 DNA reads TGTGCCAGCAGCTCCCCCGGACTAGTTCGATACTACGAGCAGTACTTC.

The chain combines TRBV28 with TRBJ1-5, with D perhaps matching TRBD1 (5 bases). This CDR3 has 16 residues. Trimming stripped 2 bases from V and 4 bases from J, with 15 bases between. The germline gives CDR1 MDHEN, CDR2 SYDVKM. DNA of the CDR3: TGTGCCAGCAGTTTAAAGCCGGGGGTCAGTAATCAGCCCCAGCATTTT. Residues: CASSLKPGVSNQPQHF.

This rearrangement joins TRBV19 to TRBJ1-2; 9 positions agree with TRBD1. The V gene's germline CDR1 is LNHDA and CDR2 SQIVND (reference sequence). V trimming: 8 bases; J trimming: 4 bases; junction bases outside the gene matches: 5. The CDR3 runs 13 residues. CDR3 in amino acids: CASRTGAGYGYTF. The CDR3 DNA reads TGTGCCAGTCGGACAGGGGCAGGCTATGGCTACACCTTC.

The V gene is TRBV5-4, the J gene TRBJ2-7; 9 nucleotides line up with TRBD2. The length of the CDR3 is 15 residues. The trim removed 4 bases at V and 0 bases at J, leaving 5 bases unmatched. Looked up from germline, CDR1 is SGHNT and CDR2 is YYREEE (reference sequence). The CDR3, as DNA: TGTGCCAGCAGCGCAGGACTAGCGCTCTCCTACGAGCAGTACTTC. This encodes CASSAGLALSYEQYF.

The DNA of the CDR3 is TGTGCCAGCCATTTCACTGCAACTAATGAAAAACTGTTTTTT. It specifies CASHFTATNEKLFF. V usage is TRBV2 and J usage is TRBJ1-4; D remains ambiguous. With 8 bases removed from V and 0 bases from J, the gap between germline ends came to 10 bases. CDR1 is SNHLY and CDR2 is FYNNEI in the germline V gene. The CDR3 is 14 residues long.

V is TRBV7-9 and J is TRBJ2-6; TRBD2 is a possible D gene (5 bases). Germline values: CDR1 SEHNR, CDR2 FQNEAQ (reference sequence). The CDR3 is 16 residues long. Trimming cost V 4 bases and J 2 bases, with 12 bases left between them. CDR3 amino acids: CASSSPSGAGANVLTF. As DNA, the CDR3 is TGTGCCAGCAGCTCTCCGTCCGGGGCTGGGGCCAACGTCCTGACTTTC.

The DNA for the CDR3 is TGTGCCAGCAGCAAACAGGGGGCCCCTCGAATGTACTTC. Protein: CASSKQGAPRMYF. The chain carries TRBV7-2 and TRBJ2-5; 9 nucleotides line up with TRBD1. Per germline, CDR1 SGHTA and CDR2 FQGNSA. V lost 5 bases and J lost 13; bases outside the gene matches: 11. This CDR3 has 13 residues.

The chain employs TRBV18 and TRBJ2-2; D remains unclear. The germline gives CDR1 KGHSH, CDR2 LQKENI. Trimming shortened V by 2 bases and J by 3 bases, and 7 bases separated the two germline ends. CDR3 length: 14 residues. The CDR3 DNA sequence: TGTGCCAGCTCACCAGTTCAGGACACCGGGGAGCTGTTTTTT. Its translation is CASSPVQDTGELFF. The full variable domain, in which reference TRBV18 and TRBJ2-2 provide the parts outside the CDR3, is NAGVMQNPRHLVRRRGQEARLRCSPMKGHSHVYWYRQLPEEGLKFMVYLQKENIIDESGMPKERFSAEFPKEGPSILRIQQVVRGDSAAYFCASSPVQDTGELFFGEGSRLTVL.

The J gene is TRBJ2-5, the V gene TRBV4-2, with D possibly TRBD2 on 6 matching bases. Matching the DNA end better, TRBJ2-7 makes the J call doubtful. Per germline, CDR1 LGHNA and CDR2 YNFKEQ. The CDR3 loop spans 17 amino acids. For the CDR3, the DNA is TGTGCCAGCAGCCAAAGTAAGGGTAGCGGAGCCGCCTACGAGCAGTACTTC. It is translated as CASSQSKGSGAAYEQYF.

The genes are TRBV28 and TRBJ2-7, with unresolved D. Trimming took off 5 bases at V and 0 bases at J, with 8 bases between the two ends. CDR1 MDHEN and CDR2 SYDVKM come from the germline V gene. This CDR3 contains 13 residues. CDR3 nucleotide sequence: TGTGCCAGCAGTGCAGGAAGCTCCTACGAGCAGTACTTC. Residues: CASSAGSSYEQYF.

This clone showed up just once. V gene TRBV21-1 combines with J gene TRBJ2-5; TRBD1 was called by the table and not checked on the DNA. Gene TRBJ2-7 matches the end of the DNA better, so the J call may be wrong. TRBV21-1 constitutes a pseudogene. This CDR3 contains 17 residues. The CDR3 DNA reads TGTGCCAGCCCCAAACTGGCCCGGGACAGGGGGCCGGGCGAGCAGTACTTC. Residues: CASPKLARDRGPGEQYF.

The chain uses TRBV11-3 and TRBJ2-1; D is perhaps TRBD1 (6 bases). The CDR3 contains 14 residues. Germline values: CDR1 SGHNT, CDR2 YENEEA. V was trimmed by 5 bases and J by 4 bases, leaving 12 bases between them. CDR3 in DNA: TGTGCCAGCAGCCCGGCACAGGGTTACAATGAGCAGTTCTTC. The encoded protein is CASSPAQGYNEQFF.

V and J are TRBV7-3 and TRBJ2-7; D is perhaps TRBD2 (5 bases). The V and J ends lost 4 bases and 4 bases respectively, with 17 bases between them. CDR1 is SGHTA, CDR2 FQGTGA, per germline. This CDR3 spans 15 amino acids. The CDR3: CASSYNPGYEYEQYF. The CDR3 region has the DNA TGTGCCAGCAGCTACAATCCGGGGTATGAGTACGAGCAGTACTTC. Full variable domain (rest looked up from reference TRBV7-3 and TRBJ2-7): GAGVSQTPSNKVTEKGKYVELRCDPISGHTALYWYRQSLGQGPEFLIYFQGTGAADDSGLPNDRFFAVRPEGSVSTLKIQRTERGDSAVYLCASSYNPGYEYEQYFGPGTRLTVT.

The chain couples TRBV6-1 to TRBJ2-7; D gene uncertain. The germline gives CDR1 MNHNS, CDR2 SASEGT. V lost 2 bases to trimming and J lost 0 bases, with 8 bases between them. The CDR3 is 14 residues long. As DNA, the CDR3 is TGTGCCAGCAGTGAATCATTGAGCTCCTACGAGCAGTACTTC. Translation: CASSESLSSYEQYF.

This chain connects TRBV9 to TRBJ1-1; no reliable D call. In germline, CDR1 is SGDLS, CDR2 YYNGEE. The CDR3 covers 12 residues. V was cut by 4 bases and J by 2 bases, with 6 bases left in between. The CDR3 DNA sequence: TGTGCCAGCAGCTCGTTTAACACTGAAGCTTTCTTT. Amino acid sequence: CASSSFNTEAFF. Supplemented by reference TRBV9 and TRBJ1-1, the full variable domain reads DSGVTQTPKHLITATGQRVTLRCSPRSGDLSVYWYQQSLDQGLQFLIQYYNGEERAKGNILERFSAQQFPDLHSELNLSSLELGDSALYFCASSSFNTEAFFGQGTRLTVV.

The V call is TRBV18, the J call TRBJ2-5; 10 bases fit TRBD2. CDR1 is KGHSH and CDR2 is LQKENI in the germline V gene. Trimming removed 5 bases from V and 5 bases from J; junction bases left unmatched: 11. This CDR3 spans 16 amino acids. The CDR3 spells CASSVAGGIGVETQYF. DNA of the CDR3: TGTGCCAGCTCAGTAGCGGGAGGTATCGGTGTGGAGACCCAGTACTTC. The full variable domain, completed using reference TRBV18 and TRBJ2-5, is NAGVMQNPRHLVRRRGQEARLRCSPMKGHSHVYWYRQLPEEGLKFMVYLQKENIIDESGMPKERFSAEFPKEGPSILRIQQVVRGDSAAYFCASSVAGGIGVETQYFGPGTRLLVL.

On this clone itself: The same CDR3 can be traced to other DNA sequences in this sample. The chain combines TRBV28 with TRBJ2-7, with 9 positions matching TRBD2. With 6 bases clipped from V and 7 bases from J, the junction kept 16 bases outside the gene matches. The CDR3 covers 16 residues. Germline-derived CDR1 and CDR2 are MDHEN and SYDVKM. The CDR3 sequence: CASSPAGGTSFPEQYF. Here the CDR3 DNA reads TGTGCCAGCAGCCCCGCAGGGGGGACTAGCTTCCCTGAGCAGTACTTC.

V is TRBV19 and J is TRBJ2-3; D possibly corresponds to TRBD2 (5 bases). The CDR3 totals 12 residues. Germline V gene data show CDR1 as LNHDA and CDR2 as SQIVND (reference sequence). Trimming took 8 bases from V and 3 from J, leaving 9 bases between them. The CDR3 DNA reads as TGTGCCAGTGGGGAGAGAACAGATACGCAGTATTTT. It is translated as CASGERTDTQYF.

CDR3 DNA sequence: TGCGCCAGCAAGGGGATACCGGGACAGGGGGCGCGGGAGACCCAGTACTTC. Amino acids: CASKGIPGQGARETQYF. The chain uses TRBV5-1 and TRBJ2-5, with 12 nucleotides matching TRBD1. CDR1 and CDR2 (germline): SGHRS, YFSETQ. Losses at the gene ends were 6 bases for V and 5 bases for J; bases not matched to a gene: 14. This CDR3 spans 17 amino acids. The full variable domain, with the rest looked up from reference TRBV5-1 and TRBJ2-5, is KAGVTQTPRYLIKTRGQQVTLSCSPISGHRSVSWYQQTPGQGLQFLFEYFSETQRNKGNFPGRFSGRQFSNSRSEMNVSTLELGDSALYLCASKGIPGQGARETQYFGPGTRLLVL.

This clone has just one count. The chain has TRBV29-1 and TRBJ2-1; 8 bases map to TRBD1. CDR1 and CDR2 from the germline V gene are SQVTM and ANQGSEA. CDR3 size: 14 residues. The junction had 9 bases not matched to a gene; V was cut back by 4 bases and J by 7 bases. CDR3 region: CSVARTGRLNEQFF. The CDR3 region has the DNA TGCAGCGTTGCTCGGACAGGGAGGTTGAATGAGCAGTTCTTC.

This clone occurred a few times. V is TRBV2 and J is TRBJ1-4; D is unresolved. The germline V and J ends were trimmed by 7 bases and 5 bases, with 8 bases remaining between them. Germline V gene sequence: CDR1 SNHLY, CDR2 FYNNEI. The CDR3 is made up of 12 amino acids. CDR3 region: CASTGENEKLFF. The CDR3 DNA sequence: TGTGCCAGCACTGGTGAGAATGAAAAACTGTTTTTT.

This sequence joins TRBV4-1 and TRBJ2-2; 8 bases map to TRBD2. CDR1 is MGHRA and CDR2 is YSYEKL in the germline V gene. Losses at the gene ends were 3 bases for V and 6 bases for J; bases not matched to a gene: 6. This CDR3 spans 15 amino acids. CDR3 sequence reads: CASSHGWREAGELFF. CDR3 DNA: TGCGCCAGCAGCCACGGTTGGCGGGAGGCCGGGGAGCTGTTTTTT.

This sequence joins TRBV29-1 and TRBJ2-5, with 8 nucleotides matching TRBD2. From germline, CDR1 is SQVTM and CDR2 ANQGSEA. V was clipped by 5 bases and J by 5 bases; unmatched bases: 10. CDR3 size: 14 residues. CDR3 residues: CSVTGTSAWETQYF. Written as DNA, the CDR3 is TGCAGCGTTACCGGGACTAGTGCCTGGGAGACCCAGTACTTC.

This clone was found once. This rearrangement joins TRBV11-2 to TRBJ2-3; D may be TRBD1 (6 bases). The V and J ends lost 5 bases and 1 base respectively, with 10 bases between them. Germline V gene lookup returns CDR1 SGHAT and CDR2 FQNNGV. CDR3 length: 14 amino acids. The CDR3 DNA reads TGTGCCAGCAGCCCCGGACAGCGCACAGATACGCAGTATTTT. Its protein is CASSPGQRTDTQYF.

The chain uses TRBV5-1 and TRBJ2-2; 9 bases line up with TRBD2. The germline gives CDR1 SGHRS, CDR2 YFSETQ. The trim removed 2 bases at V and 6 bases at J, leaving 5 bases unmatched. The CDR3 loop spans 15 amino acids. The CDR3 region is CASSFLAGRSGELFF. The CDR3 nucleotides are TGCGCCAGCAGCTTTCTAGCGGGAAGGTCCGGGGAGCTGTTTTTT.

The V call is TRBV27, the J call TRBJ2-2; 9 bases agree with TRBD2. V shed 4 bases, J shed 4 bases, and the junction held 4 bases outside the gene matches. The CDR3 totals 15 residues. Germline-derived CDR1 and CDR2 are MNHEY and SMNVEV (reference sequence). The CDR3 region has the DNA TGTGCCAGCAGTTGGAATAGCGGGGGCACCGGGGAGCTGTTTTTT. Protein sequence: CASSWNSGGTGELFF.

This clone has a handful of counts. CDR3 bases: TGTGCCAGCAGCAAAACCGGGACTAGCGAGGGCCACGAGCAGTACTTC. Translated, it gives CASSKTGTSEGHEQYF. The rearrangement uses TRBV7-6 and TRBJ2-7, with 10 bases that match TRBD2. The germline gives CDR1 SGHVS, CDR2 FNYEAQ. This CDR3 is 16 amino acids long. V lost 5 bases, J lost 5 bases, and 12 bases stayed unmatched.

V usage is TRBV6-5 and J usage is TRBJ1-2, with a possible D match to TRBD1 (6 bases). The CDR3 length is 15 residues. V lost 7 bases to trimming and J lost 3 bases, with 18 bases between them. From germline, CDR1 is MNHEY and CDR2 SVGAGI. The CDR3 nucleotides read TGTGCCAGCATCTCAAAAGGTCCAGGGGACTATGGCTACACCTTC. Amino acid sequence: CASISKGPGDYGYTF.

The genes are TRBV7-9 and TRBJ1-1, with D perhaps TRBD1 (6 bases). V lost 4 bases and J 4 bases, leaving 13 bases between the germline ends. The CDR3 extends over 14 amino acids. The germline V gene has CDR1 SEHNR and CDR2 FQNEAQ (reference sequence). The DNA for the CDR3 is TGTGCCAGCAGCTCACAGGGAATCCTCACTGAAGCTTTCTTT. Amino acid sequence: CASSSQGILTEAFF. Together with reference TRBV7-9 and TRBJ1-1, the CDR3 gives the full variable domain: DTGVSQNPRHKITKRGQNVTFRCDPISEHNRLYWYRQTLGQGPEFLTYFQNEAQLEKSRLLSDRFSAERPKGSFSTLEIQRTEQGDSAMYLCASSSQGILTEAFFGQGTRLTVV.